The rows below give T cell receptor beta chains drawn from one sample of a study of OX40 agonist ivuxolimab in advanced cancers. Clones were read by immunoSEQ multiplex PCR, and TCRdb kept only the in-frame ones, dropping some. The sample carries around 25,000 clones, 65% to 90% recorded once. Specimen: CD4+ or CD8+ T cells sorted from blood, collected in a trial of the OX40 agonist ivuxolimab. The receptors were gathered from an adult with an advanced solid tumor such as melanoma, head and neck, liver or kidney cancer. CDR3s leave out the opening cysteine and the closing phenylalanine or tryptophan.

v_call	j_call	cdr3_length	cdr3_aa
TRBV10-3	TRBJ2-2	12	AISMERDRWELF
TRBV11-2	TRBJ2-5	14	ASSFRAVYIQETQY
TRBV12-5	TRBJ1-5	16	ASGLPKRDTGPDQPQH
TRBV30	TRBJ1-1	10	AWSATRTEAF
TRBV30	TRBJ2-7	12	AWSGILSYYEQY
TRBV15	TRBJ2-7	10	ATSMVAYEQY
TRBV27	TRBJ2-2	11	ASSFKLAGELF
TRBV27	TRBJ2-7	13	ASSPPERGAYEQY
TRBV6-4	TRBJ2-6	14	ASSDSGTSGANVLT
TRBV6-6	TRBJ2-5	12	ASSYSPGGETQY
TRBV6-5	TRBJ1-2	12	ASSYSEVPRGYT
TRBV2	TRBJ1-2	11	ASSVGGASGYT
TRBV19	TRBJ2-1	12	ASQSGSFYNEQF
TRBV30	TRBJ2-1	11	AWSSGLYNEQF
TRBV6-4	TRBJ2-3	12	ASPQGAVADTQY
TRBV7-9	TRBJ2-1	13	ASNGGLANLHEQF
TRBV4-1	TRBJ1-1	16	ASSQDINRFFVWTEAF
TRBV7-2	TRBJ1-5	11	ASSLYGARPQH
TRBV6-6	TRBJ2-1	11	ASEEGRANEQF
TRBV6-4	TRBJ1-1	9	ASSDGGEAF
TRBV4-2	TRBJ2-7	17	ASSQGGDPSGVSSYEQY
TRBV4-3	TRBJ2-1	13	ASSPGSGGAYEQF
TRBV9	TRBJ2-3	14	ASSVDGGAGTDTQY
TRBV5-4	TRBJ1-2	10	ASSTGGYGYT
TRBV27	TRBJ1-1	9	ASRKNTEAF
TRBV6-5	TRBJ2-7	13	ASSFTSGLTYEQY
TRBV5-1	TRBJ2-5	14	ASSPRGFSYQETQY
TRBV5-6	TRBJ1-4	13	ASRMVSETDEKLF
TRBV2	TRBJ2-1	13	ASRDRDPLGNEQF
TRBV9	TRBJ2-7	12	ASSVGWIPYEQY
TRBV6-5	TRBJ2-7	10	ASSPPGDEQY
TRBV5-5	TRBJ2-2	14	ASSLGTGARTGELF
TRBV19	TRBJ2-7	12	ASSTRQRNYEQY
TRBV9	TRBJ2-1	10	ASKGGANEQF
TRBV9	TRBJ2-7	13	ASSASGTYTYEQY
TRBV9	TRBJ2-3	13	ASSAGGRNTDTQY